These 2 T cell receptor beta chains were all obtained from the same sample, sequenced in a study of Ad26.COV2.S vaccination and SARS-CoV-2 variants. Treatment indicated: approximately 18 received Ad26.COV2.S at low or high dose, single or two shots; 5 received placebo; per-sample allocation not given. Specimen acquisition occurred on day 63 following the initial vaccine or placebo injection. Produced via immunoSEQ multiplex PCR; TCRdb's table is partial and in-frame only. Of some 370,000 clones listed, roughly 85% were seen once; the top ten hold approximately 7%. This specimen consisted of peripheral blood, obtained in a trial of Ad26.COV2.S vaccine versus placebo. Source of these receptors: a person aged 18-60 years who received the Ad26.COV2.S COVID-19 vaccine or a placebo.

The rearrangement links TRBV12-3 or TRBV12-4 to TRBJ1-1; a possible D gene is TRBD1 (5 bases). Trimming took 3 bases from V and 11 from J, leaving 13 bases between them. This CDR3 contains 12 residues. The CDR3 protein is CASSFGGGSAFF. The CDR3 bases are TGTGCCAGCAGTTTCGGGGGAGGTTCGGCTTTCTTT.

The rearrangement joins TRBV7-3 to TRBJ2-2; the match to TRBD2 covers 11 bases. CDR3 size: 17 residues. Trimming removed 5 bases from V and 10 bases from J; junction bases left unmatched: 15. CDR1 is SGHTA, CDR2 FQGTGA, per germline. The CDR3 DNA sequence: TGTGCCAGCAGCCCACCTGGACTAGCGGGTGGTAGAGCGGAGCTGTTTTTT. Its translation: CASSPPGLAGGRAELFF.